This T cell receptor beta chain came from a study of blood T cell repertoires in COVID-19. Study-level information: Acute and convalescent COVID-19 specimens originated in the United States, Italy and Spain.

V lost 2 bases and J lost 2, with 14 bases in between. CDR3 length equals 16 residues. The germline V gene encodes CDR1 MGHRA and CDR2 YSYEKL. Everyone who took part was 18 to 89 years old, and they came from about two dozen US areas. Symptom resolution, clearance, or two negative PCRs marked the recovered donors of Cohort 3. Original methodology: From reference gene primer amplification, estimates of nucleated cell counts were derived. The assay was immunoSEQ multiplex PCR, and TCRdb's table has in-frame clones only and misses some. That table is the source of V, J and clone size, and D and trimming were worked out from the DNA. This repertoire shows about 200,000 clones, about 90% found once; its top ten account for roughly 8.1%.

This TCR came from a woman between 18 and 30 years old who had recovered from COVID-19. The sample was PBMCs or T cells enriched from blood (not recorded which). This chain uses TRBV4-1 with TRBJ2-3, with TRBD2 as a possible D gene (7 bases). The CDR3 region is CASSQRGGGVTDTQYF. The DNA for the CDR3 is TGCGCCAGCAGCCAAAGGGGGGGCGGGGTCACAGATACGCAGTATTTT.